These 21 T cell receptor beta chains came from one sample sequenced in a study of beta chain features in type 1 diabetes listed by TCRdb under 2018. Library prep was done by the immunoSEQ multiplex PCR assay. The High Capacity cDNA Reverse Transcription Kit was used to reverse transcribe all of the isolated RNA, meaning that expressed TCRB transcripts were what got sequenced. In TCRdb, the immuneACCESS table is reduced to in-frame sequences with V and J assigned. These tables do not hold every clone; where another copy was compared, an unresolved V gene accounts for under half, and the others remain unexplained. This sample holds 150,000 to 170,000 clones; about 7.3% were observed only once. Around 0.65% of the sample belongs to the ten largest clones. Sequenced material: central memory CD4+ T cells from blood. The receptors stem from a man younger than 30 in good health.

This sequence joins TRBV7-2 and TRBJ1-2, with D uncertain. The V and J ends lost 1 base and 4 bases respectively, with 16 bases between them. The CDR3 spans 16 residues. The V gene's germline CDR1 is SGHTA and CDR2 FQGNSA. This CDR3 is CASSLVSGTALYGYTF. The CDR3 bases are TGTGCCAGCAGCTTAGTGTCCGGAACAGCACTCTATGGCTACACCTTC. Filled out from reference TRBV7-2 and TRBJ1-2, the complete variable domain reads GAGVSQSPSNKVTEKGKDVELRCDPISGHTALYWYRQSLGQGLEFLIYFQGNSAPDKSGLPSDRFSAERTGGSVSTLTIQRTQQEDSAVYLCASSLVSGTALYGYTFGSGTRLTVV.

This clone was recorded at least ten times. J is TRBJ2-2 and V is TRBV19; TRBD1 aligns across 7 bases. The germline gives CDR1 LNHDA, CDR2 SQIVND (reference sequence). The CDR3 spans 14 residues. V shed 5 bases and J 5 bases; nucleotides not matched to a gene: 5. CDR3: CASSADRATGELFF. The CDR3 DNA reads TGTGCCAGTAGTGCAGACAGGGCGACCGGGGAGCTGTTTTTT.

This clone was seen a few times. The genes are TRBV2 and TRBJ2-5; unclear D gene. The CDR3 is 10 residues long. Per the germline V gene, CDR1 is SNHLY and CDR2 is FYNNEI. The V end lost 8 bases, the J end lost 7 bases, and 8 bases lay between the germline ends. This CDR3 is CASGPPTQYF. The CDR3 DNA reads TGTGCCAGCGGCCCTCCGACCCAGTACTTC.

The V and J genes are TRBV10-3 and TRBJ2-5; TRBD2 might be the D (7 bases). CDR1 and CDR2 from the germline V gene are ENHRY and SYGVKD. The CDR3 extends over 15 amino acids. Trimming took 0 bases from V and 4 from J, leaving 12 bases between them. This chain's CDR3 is CAISESGGLRETQYF. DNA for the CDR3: TGTGCCATCAGTGAGTCCGGGGGGCTTAGAGAGACCCAGTACTTC.

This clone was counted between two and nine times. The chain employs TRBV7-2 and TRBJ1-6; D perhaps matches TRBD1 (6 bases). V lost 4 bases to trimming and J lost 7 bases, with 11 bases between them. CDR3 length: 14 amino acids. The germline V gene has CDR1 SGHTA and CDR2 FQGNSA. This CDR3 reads CASSSTGFNSPLHF. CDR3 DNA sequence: TGTGCCAGCAGCTCCACAGGGTTCAATTCACCCCTCCACTTT.

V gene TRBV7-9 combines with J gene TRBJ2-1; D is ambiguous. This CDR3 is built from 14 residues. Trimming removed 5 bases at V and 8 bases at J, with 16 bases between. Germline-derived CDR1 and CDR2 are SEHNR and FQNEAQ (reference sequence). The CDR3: CASSQLAASDEQFF. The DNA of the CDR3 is TGTGCCAGCAGCCAGCTGGCCGCGAGCGATGAGCAGTTCTTC.

CDR3 DNA: TGTGCCAGCAGCCCCCCCCTAGGTAGCGGTCGGGATACGCAGTATTTT. As protein: CASSPPLGSGRDTQYF. The chain combines TRBV7-2 with TRBJ2-3; D perhaps matches TRBD2 (6 bases). Germline assignment: CDR1 SGHTA and CDR2 FQGNSA. The CDR3 covers 16 residues. Between the trimmed V and J ends, which lost 5 bases and 6 bases, there was a span of 21 bases.

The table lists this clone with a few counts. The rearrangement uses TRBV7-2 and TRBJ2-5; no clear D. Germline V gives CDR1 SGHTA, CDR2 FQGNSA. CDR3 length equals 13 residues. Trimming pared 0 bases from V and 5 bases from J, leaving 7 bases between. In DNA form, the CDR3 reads TGTGCCAGCAGCTTAGCGGGCAGTGAGACCCAGTACTTC. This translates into CASSLAGSETQYF.

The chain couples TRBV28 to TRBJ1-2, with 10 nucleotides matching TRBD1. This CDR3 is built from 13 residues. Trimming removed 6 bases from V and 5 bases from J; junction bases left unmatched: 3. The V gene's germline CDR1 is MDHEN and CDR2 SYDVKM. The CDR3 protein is CASRRTGGYGYTF. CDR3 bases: TGTGCCAGCAGGAGGACAGGGGGTTATGGCTACACCTTC.

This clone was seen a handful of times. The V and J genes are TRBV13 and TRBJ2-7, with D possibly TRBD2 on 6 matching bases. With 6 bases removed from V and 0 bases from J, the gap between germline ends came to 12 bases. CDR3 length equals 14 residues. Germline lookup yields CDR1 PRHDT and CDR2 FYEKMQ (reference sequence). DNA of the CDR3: TGTGCCAGCAGTTACTCGACTAGCTCCTACGAGCAGTACTTC. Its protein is CASSYSTSSYEQYF.

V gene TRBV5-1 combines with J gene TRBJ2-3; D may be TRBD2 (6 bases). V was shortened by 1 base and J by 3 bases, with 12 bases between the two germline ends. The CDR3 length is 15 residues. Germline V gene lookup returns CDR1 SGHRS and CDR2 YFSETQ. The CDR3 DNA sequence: TGCGCCAGCAGCTTGAGGGCTAGCGAGACAGATACGCAGTATTTT. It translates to CASSLRASETDTQYF.

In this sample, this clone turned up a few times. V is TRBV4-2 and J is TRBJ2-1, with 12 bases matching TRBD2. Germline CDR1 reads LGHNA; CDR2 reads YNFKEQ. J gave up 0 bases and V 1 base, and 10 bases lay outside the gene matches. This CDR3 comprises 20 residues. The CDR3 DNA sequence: TGTGCCAGCAGCCAAGTAAGCCTAGCGGGAGGGCCTAGCTCCTACAATGAGCAGTTCTTC. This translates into CASSQVSLAGGPSSYNEQFF.

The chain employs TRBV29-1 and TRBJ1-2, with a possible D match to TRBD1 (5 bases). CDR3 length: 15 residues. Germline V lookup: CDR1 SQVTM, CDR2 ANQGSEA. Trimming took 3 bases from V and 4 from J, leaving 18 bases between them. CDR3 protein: CSVDPQGFGGYGYTF. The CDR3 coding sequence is TGCAGCGTTGACCCCCAGGGCTTTGGTGGCTATGGCTACACCTTC.

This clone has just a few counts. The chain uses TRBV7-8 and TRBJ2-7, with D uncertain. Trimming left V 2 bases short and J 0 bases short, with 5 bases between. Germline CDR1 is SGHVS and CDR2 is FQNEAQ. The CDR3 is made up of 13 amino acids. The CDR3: CASSLSYSYEQYF. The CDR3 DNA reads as TGTGCCAGCAGCTTAAGCTACTCCTACGAGCAGTACTTC.

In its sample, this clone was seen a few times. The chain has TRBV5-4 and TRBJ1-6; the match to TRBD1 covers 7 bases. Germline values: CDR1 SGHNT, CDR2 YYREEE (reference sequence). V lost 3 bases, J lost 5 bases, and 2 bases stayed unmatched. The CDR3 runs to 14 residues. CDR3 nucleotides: TGTGCCAGCAGCTGGGACAGAAATAATTCACCCCTCCACTTT. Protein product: CASSWDRNNSPLHF.

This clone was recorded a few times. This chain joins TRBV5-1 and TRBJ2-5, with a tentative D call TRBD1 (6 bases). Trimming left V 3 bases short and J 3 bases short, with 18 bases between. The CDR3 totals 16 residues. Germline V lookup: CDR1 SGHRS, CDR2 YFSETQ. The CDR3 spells CASSSARWGREETQYF. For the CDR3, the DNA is TGCGCCAGCAGCTCGGCGCGGTGGGGGCGGGAAGAGACCCAGTACTTC.

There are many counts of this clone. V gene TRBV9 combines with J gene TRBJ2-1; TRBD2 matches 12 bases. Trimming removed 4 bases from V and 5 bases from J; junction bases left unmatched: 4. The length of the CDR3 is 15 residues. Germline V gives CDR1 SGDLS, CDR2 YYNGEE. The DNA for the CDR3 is TGTGCCAGCAGCCTCGGACTAGCGGGACACAATGAGCAGTTCTTC. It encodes CASSLGLAGHNEQFF.

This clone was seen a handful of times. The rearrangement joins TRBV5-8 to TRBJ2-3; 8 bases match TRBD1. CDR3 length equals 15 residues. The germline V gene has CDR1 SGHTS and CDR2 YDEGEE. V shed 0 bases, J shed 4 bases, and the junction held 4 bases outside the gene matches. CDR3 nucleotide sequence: TGTGCCAGCAGCTTGGGACAGGGGAACGCAGATACGCAGTATTTT. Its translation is CASSLGQGNADTQYF.

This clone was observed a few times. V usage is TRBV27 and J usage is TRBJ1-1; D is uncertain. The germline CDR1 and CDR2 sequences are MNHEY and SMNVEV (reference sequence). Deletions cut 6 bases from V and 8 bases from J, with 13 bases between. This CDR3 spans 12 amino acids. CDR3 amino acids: CASRLRGGEAFF. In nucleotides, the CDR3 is TGTGCCAGCAGACTCCGAGGTGGGGAAGCTTTCTTT.

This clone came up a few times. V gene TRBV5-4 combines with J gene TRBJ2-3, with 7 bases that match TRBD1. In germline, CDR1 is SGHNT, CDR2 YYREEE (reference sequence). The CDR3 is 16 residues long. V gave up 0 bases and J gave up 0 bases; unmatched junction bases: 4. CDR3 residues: CASSLGQGISTDTQYF. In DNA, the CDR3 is TGTGCCAGCAGCTTGGGACAGGGAATTAGCACAGATACGCAGTATTTT.

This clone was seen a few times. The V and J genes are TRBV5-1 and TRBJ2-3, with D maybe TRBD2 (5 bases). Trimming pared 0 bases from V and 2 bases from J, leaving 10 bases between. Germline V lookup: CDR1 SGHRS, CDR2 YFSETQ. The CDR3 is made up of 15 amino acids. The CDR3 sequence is CASSLEIGLTDTQYF. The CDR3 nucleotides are TGCGCCAGCAGCTTGGAAATCGGACTCACAGATACGCAGTATTTT.